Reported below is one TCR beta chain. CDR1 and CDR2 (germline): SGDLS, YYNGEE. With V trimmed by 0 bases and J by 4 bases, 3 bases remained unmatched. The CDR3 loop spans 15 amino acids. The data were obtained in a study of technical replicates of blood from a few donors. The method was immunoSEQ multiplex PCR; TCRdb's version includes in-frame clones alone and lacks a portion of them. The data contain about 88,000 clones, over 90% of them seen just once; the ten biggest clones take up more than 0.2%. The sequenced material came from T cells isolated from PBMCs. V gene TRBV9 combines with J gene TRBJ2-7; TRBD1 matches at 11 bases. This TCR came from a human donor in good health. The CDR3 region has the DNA TGTGCCAGCAGCGTAGGGACAGGGGGCTCTTACGAGCAGTACTTC. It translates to CASSVGTGGSYEQYF.